The next 13 T cell receptor beta chains were all read from a single sample in a study of T cells in Graves' hyperthyroidism and ophthalmopathy (dated by TCRdb to the late 2010s). The method was multiplex PCR. TCRdb shows the sequencer as Illumina HiSeq 2000. Amplification of TCR beta CDR3 regions was carried out from RNA transcripts. A first-round RT-PCR of the TCR CDR3 used the HTBI primer set with the Qiagen OneStep RT-PCR kit. The raw public reads went through TCRdb reprocessing: fastp at Q25, MiXCR clone calling, in-frame beta chains kept. All rows with the same CDR3 protein become a single entry with the most common DNA and genes. Counted in this sample were roughly 200,000 distinct CDR3 sequences; approximately 20% of them appeared once. About two fifths of the sample is taken by the ten largest. The specimen sequenced was blood. Source of these receptors: a man aged 40-49 years with Graves' hyperthyroidism.

Concerning this clonotype itself: One junction end does not reproduce the germline sequence, and a read error may be involved. The chain is built from TRBV6-2 or TRBV6-3 and TRBJ2-7; D uncertain. This CDR3 has 11 amino acids. The germline gives CDR1 MNHEY, CDR2 SVGEGT. The CDR3 spells CATSRGPLASF. CDR3 DNA: TGTGCCACTTCCCGAGGCCCGTTGGCAAGCTTC.

The gene calls are TRBV24-1 and TRBJ2-2; 10 nucleotides line up with TRBD1. CDR1 and CDR2 (germline): KGHDR, SFDVKD. The J segment lost 6 bases and the V segment lost 4 bases, leaving 4 bases of the junction unmatched. The CDR3 length is 15 residues. For the CDR3, the DNA is TGTGCCACCAGTGACAAGGACAGGGGGGCCGGGGAGCTGTTTTTT. Protein product: CATSDKDRGAGELFF.

In its sample, this clonotype was seen many times. The chain carries TRBV5-1 and TRBJ2-7; 8 positions agree with TRBD1. The CDR3 consists of 14 residues. The V gene end was trimmed by 4 bases and the J gene end by 7 bases; junction bases not matched to a gene: 10. In germline, CDR1 is SGHRS, CDR2 YFSETQ. As DNA, the CDR3 is TGCGCCAGCAGCAGCAACAGGGGGGCAGGGGAGCAGTACTTC. It specifies CASSSNRGAGEQYF.

This clonotype turned up a few times. The rearrangement uses TRBV28 and TRBJ2-4; no firm D call. Per the germline V gene, CDR1 is MDHEN and CDR2 is SYDVKM. V was shortened by 1 base and J by 9 bases, with 7 bases between the two germline ends. The CDR3 runs to 12 residues. The CDR3 region has the DNA TGTGCCAGCAGTTTATACGGCTCCATTCAGTACTTC. Protein: CASSLYGSIQYF.

Turning to this clonotype: A read error may be the cause here, since a much bigger clone is one base away. The rearrangement uses TRBV7-9 and TRBJ2-1; TRBD2 matches at 10 bases. The CDR3 is 14 amino acids. Germline V gene sequence: CDR1 SEHNR, CDR2 FQNEAQ (reference sequence). CDR3 region: CASSLAGARDEQFF. The CDR3 DNA reads TGTGCCAGCAGCCTAGCGGGGGCGAGAGATGAGCAGTTCTTC.

The chain has TRBV14 and TRBJ2-1, with 7 bases that match TRBD1. This CDR3 has 16 amino acids. V shed 5 bases, J shed 2 bases, and the junction held 9 bases outside the gene matches. The V gene's germline CDR1 is SGHDN and CDR2 FVKESK. CDR3 in DNA: TGTGCCAGCAGCTTACCCGGGACAGTGACCTACAATGAGCAGTTCTTC. Its translation: CASSLPGTVTYNEQFF.

A note on this clonotype: A read error may explain this, as a much larger clone is one base away. The rearrangement links TRBV29-1 to TRBJ2-3; D gene unclear. CDR1 is SQVTM, CDR2 ANQGSEA, per germline. The CDR3 contains 12 residues. CDR3 residues: CSGVGNTDTQCF. The CDR3 DNA sequence: TGCAGCGGAGTGGGAAACACAGATACGCAGTGTTTT.

In its sample, this clonotype was seen many times. The chain is built from TRBV2 and TRBJ2-5, with D unclear. Germline V lookup: CDR1 SNHLY, CDR2 FYNNEI. Trimming removed 6 bases from V and 7 bases from J, with 15 bases in between. The CDR3 is 13 residues long. CDR3 amino acids: CASSSGPEGTQYF. CDR3 DNA sequence: TGTGCCAGCAGCTCCGGGCCTGAAGGGACCCAGTACTTC. The complete variable domain, with remaining parts taken from reference TRBV2 and TRBJ2-5, reads EPEVTQTPSHQVTQMGQEVILRCVPISNHLYFYWYRQILGQKVEFLVSFYNNEISEKSEIFDDQFSVERPDGSNFTLKIRSTKLEDSAMYFCASSSGPEGTQYFGPGTRLLVL.

Only a few counts were recorded for this clonotype. V gene TRBV7-2 combines with J gene TRBJ1-2, with D uncertain. The ends were cut back, 4 bases at V and 5 bases at J, with 11 bases in the middle. Germline V CDR1 and CDR2: SGHTA, FQGNSA. The CDR3 is 13 amino acids. The CDR3 DNA sequence: TGTGCCAGCAGCTATCTTGCGCGGTATGGCTACACCTTC. Translation gives CASSYLARYGYTF.

Many counts were recorded for this clonotype. V is TRBV20-1 and J is TRBJ2-5; no reliable D call. CDR1 and CDR2 from the germline V gene are DFQATT and SNEGSKA (reference sequence). Between the trimmed V and J ends, which lost 6 bases and 1 base, there was a span of 12 bases. The CDR3 totals 13 residues. As DNA, the CDR3 is TGCAGTGCAAGTCTTATGATCCAAGAGACCCAGTACTTC. Translated, it gives CSASLMIQETQYF.

This clonotype occurred many times. This chain connects TRBV28 to TRBJ2-1; 7 nucleotides agree with TRBD1. CDR1 MDHEN and CDR2 SYDVKM come from the germline V gene. With V trimmed by 3 bases and J by 2 bases, 4 bases remained unmatched. This CDR3 has 15 residues. The CDR3 bases are TGTGCCAGCAGTTTTTTGGGACAGACCTACAATGAGCAGTTCTTC. The encoded protein is CASSFLGQTYNEQFF.

This chain connects TRBV5-1 to TRBJ2-1, with 16 bases aligning to TRBD2. There are 18 residues in the CDR3. Germline V gives CDR1 SGHRS, CDR2 YFSETQ. After removal of 4 bases from V and 1 base from J, the junction contained 5 bases not matched to a gene. The CDR3 spells CASSAGLAGGPSYNEQFF. As DNA, the CDR3 is TGCGCCAGCAGCGCGGGACTAGCGGGGGGGCCATCCTACAATGAGCAGTTCTTC.

The rearrangement links TRBV3-1 to TRBJ2-5; D may be TRBD2 (6 bases). V gave up 0 bases and J gave up 6 bases, with 17 bases separating them. Germline loops: CDR1 LGHDT, CDR2 YNNKEL (reference sequence). The CDR3 is made up of 16 amino acids. CDR3 loop: CASSQDGRESGKTQYF. The CDR3 coding sequence is TGTGCCAGCAGCCAAGATGGACGGGAGAGTGGAAAGACCCAGTACTTC.